A selection of T cell receptor beta chains follows, all from one sample in a study of blood T cell repertoires in COVID-19. Data came from immunoSEQ multiplex PCR; TCRdb stores just in-frame clones and leaves some out. The sample carries 120,000 or so clones, more than 70% recorded once. The sequenced sample was peripheral blood. These receptor sequences come from a woman of 80 years or more with acute or convalescent COVID-19. Each CDR3 is given with its conserved first and last residue. The D gene is left open where the match is weak. Size tells how often a clone was seen (once, few, many) or the class of an expanded clone, and some rows leave it out.

TRBV7-9,once,TRBJ2-7,NA,14,CASSLESRANEQYF,TGTGCCAGCAGCCTCGAGAGCAGGGCTAACGAGCAGTACTTC
TRBV5-4,few,TRBJ2-2,NA,16,CASSLGGAANTGELFF,TGTGCCAGCAGCTTGGGCGGGGCGGCCAACACCGGGGAGCTGTTTTTT
TRBV6-6,NA,TRBJ2-6,TRBD1,18,CASSQSYRGVTGANVLTF,TGTGCCAGCAGTCAATCCTACAGGGGGGTAACTGGGGCCAACGTCCTGACTTTC
TRBV2,NA,TRBJ2-5,TRBD1,15,CASSMDRADMQTQYF,TGTGCCAGCAGTATGGACAGGGCGGACATGCAGACCCAGTACTTC
TRBV7-6,NA,TRBJ1-1,TRBD1,14,CASRAGGLNTEAFF,TGTGCCAGCAGGGCAGGGGGTTTGAACACTGAAGCTTTCTTT
TRBV4-2,NA,TRBJ2-4,TRBD1,16,CASSRDIRDRKNIQYF,TGTGCCAGCAGCCGAGATATCCGGGACAGAAAAAACATTCAGTACTTC
TRBV6-6,NA,TRBJ1-1,TRBD1,14,CASRLTGENTEAFF,TGTGCCAGCAGATTAACAGGGGAGAACACTGAAGCTTTCTTT
TRBV29-1,few,TRBJ1-2,TRBD1,14,CSVEGVQGGYGYTF,TGCAGCGTTGAAGGGGTACAGGGGGGCTATGGCTACACCTTC
TRBV9,NA,TRBJ2-2,TRBD1,17,CASSTRGQGGNTGELFF,TGTGCCAGCAGCACACGAGGACAGGGGGGAAACACCGGGGAGCTGTTTTTT
TRBV3-1/TRBV3-2,NA,TRBJ2-2,NA,13,CASMGRNTGELFF,TGTGCCAGCATGGGCAGGAACACCGGGGAGCTGTTTTTT
TRBV5-1,NA,TRBJ1-6,TRBD1,13,CASSWTGNSPLHF,TGCGCCAGCAGTTGGACAGGGAATTCACCCCTCCACTTT
TRBV7-8,NA,TRBJ2-5,TRBD2,15,CASSLLAGSTETQYF,TGTGCCAGCAGCTTATTAGCGGGGAGTACAGAGACCCAGTACTTC
TRBV7-9,few,TRBJ1-2,NA,13,CASSATTNYGYTF,TGTGCCAGCAGCGCGACAACTAACTATGGCTACACCTTC
TRBV6-1,NA,TRBJ2-1,TRBD1,15,CASSEPGQGRYEQFF,TGTGCCAGCAGTGAACCGGGACAGGGGCGCTATGAGCAGTTCTTC
TRBV6-5,NA,TRBJ2-5,TRBD1,13,CACNRQGQETQYF,TGTGCCTGCAACCGACAGGGCCAAGAGACCCAGTACTTC
TRBV29-1,NA,TRBJ2-3,TRBD2,12,CSVAGGTDTQYF,TGCAGCGTTGCCGGGGGGACAGATACGCAGTATTTT
TRBV28,NA,TRBJ1-5,NA,14,CASTLGGVNQPQHF,TGTGCCAGCACCTTGGGAGGGGTCAATCAGCCCCAGCATTTT
TRBV4-2,NA,TRBJ1-3,NA,16,CASSQEVRNSGNTIYF,TGTGCCAGCAGCCAAGAGGTCAGAAACTCTGGAAACACCATATATTTT
TRBV12-3/TRBV12-4,NA,TRBJ1-1,NA,11,CASSFSRLAFF,TGTGCCAGCAGTTTCTCCCGGTTGGCTTTCTTT
TRBV7-9,NA,TRBJ1-3,NA,16,CASSFMETTIWNTIYF,TGTGCCAGCAGCTTTATGGAGACCACTATTTGGAACACCATATATTTT
TRBV28,NA,TRBJ1-2,NA,15,CASSGPGGGSYGYTF,TGTGCCAGCAGCGGCCCCGGGGGAGGGAGCTATGGCTACACCTTC
TRBV13,few,TRBJ2-7,TRBD1,16,CASSFKTGGKSYEQYF,TGTGCCAGCAGCTTTAAGACAGGGGGGAAATCCTACGAGCAGTACTTC
TRBV11-1,NA,TRBJ1-2,NA,14,CASSPRAGHYGYTF,TGTGCCAGCAGCCCCCGGGCAGGGCACTATGGCTACACCTTC